These T cell receptor beta chains were read from a single sample in a study of technical replicates of blood from a few donors. The data were produced by immunoSEQ multiplex PCR, yet TCRdb's version contains in-frame clones alone and is incomplete. Here the sample spans more than 75,000 clones, 96% being singletons. The specimen sequenced was T cells isolated from PBMCs. These receptors were taken from a human donor in good health. CDR3s include the opening cysteine and the closing phenylalanine or tryptophan.

13	TRBV2	CASRTGLDNEQFF
13	TRBV6-1	CASSEWDRGAAFF
16	TRBV7-8	CASSPLGVLPNYGYTF
16	TRBV9	CASSVREALAVDTQYF
15	TRBV9	CASSGEGANTGELFF
14	TRBV19	CASSLNSGANVLTF
15	TRBV7-2	CASSLDGRAVHEQFF
13	TRBV28	CASKRRSNTEAFF
14	TRBV7-2	CASSLVSVTDTQYF
15	TRBV7-9	CASSPDRELDTEAFF
14	TRBV4-1	CASSQDSQGYEQYF